Described below is a single T cell receptor beta chain sequence and its context. The CDR3 covers 15 residues. V lost 2 bases and J 1 base, leaving 11 bases between the germline ends. Per germline, CDR1 KGHSH and CDR2 LQKENI. Profiling relied on immunoSEQ multiplex PCR, and the TCRdb table lists in-frame clones only, not all of them. The sample consists of roughly 170,000 clones, 90% to 95% of them appearing once. This entry comes from a study of control samples from healthy donors and cancer patients. The rearrangement joins TRBV18 to TRBJ1-2; perhaps TRBD1 as D (5 bases). The sequencing sample was made of blood. The TCR originated in an older woman in good health. As DNA, the CDR3 is TGTGCCAGCTCACCATCGACAGTGATTAACTATGGCTACACCTTC. Its protein product is CASSPSTVINYGYTF.